This paragraph covers one TCR beta chain sequence. No antigen is known for it. No base qualities exist here, and no much larger clone lies one base off it. Relative to germline, V is 5 bases shorter and J is 3 bases shorter, with 7 bases between their ends. According to the germline V gene (reference sequence), CDR1 reads LNHNV and CDR2 reads YYDKDF. Measured from the cysteine to the phenylalanine, the CDR3 is 12 residues long. Of the read, only the CDR3 DNA is kept; its 36 bases are in frame from base 1. The record originates from a study of T cell responses to AZD1222 COVID-19 vaccine (TCRdb year 2021). For the wider study: TCR sequencing covered some 240 trial participants: nearly 210 given two doses of AZD1222 and about 26 given two doses of MenACWY control vaccine. Trial participants were enrolled by age into subgroups of 18-55, 56-69 and 70-plus years, and about 150, 27 and 61 TCR-sequenced participants, respectively, were included in these subgroups. General study outcomes and caveats: The whole spike protein was spanned by vaccine-associated CD4 TCRs, and dominant responses were seen in regions 160-218 and 743-854. The 56-69-year group was small, and its depth increase did not reach significance, likely because of low power. Conclusions about previously exposed vaccinees were limited because only six AZD1222 recipients were SARS-CoV-2 seropositive at baseline. A significant rise in spike-specific TCR breadth and depth was observed after two AZD1222 doses relative to day 0 and relative to MenACWY recipients. Participants were mostly white British and included more females than males, and it was suggested by the authors that clonal diversity may have been underestimated. Because no day 14 peak-response samples were available, the repertoires could be characterized only after the peak T cell response. Reportedly, almost half of the unique spike-specific TCRs recognized epitopes lying outside the regions that are mutated in the B.1.351 and B.1.1.7 variants.

In light of the paper, this sample's time point label describes: baseline before first vaccination. Taken with the paper, the label for treatment or condition translates to: meningococcal conjugate vaccine given as trial control. Vaccinee samples were obtained from the UK trials COV001 and COV002, which included a single-blind randomized controlled phase 2/3 trial of AZD1222 (ChAdOx1 nCoV-19) in healthy adults. Trial participant PBMC samples were collected at day 0 and day 28 after the second dose for TCRbeta chain sequencing. The CDR3 regions of human TCRbeta chains were analyzed by immunosequencing. In the authors' own workflow: Repertoire TCRs were matched against a reference library of SARS-CoV-2-specific TCRs generated with the MIRA antigen-specificity platform. Breadth was defined as the fraction of unique TCRs that were SARS-CoV-2-associated, and depth was defined as the fraction of total T cells that were SARS-CoV-2-associated. Using the MIRA data, each spike-specific TCR was mapped to the spike region that the TCR reacts to and placed in a CD4 or CD8 class. Log10-transformed breadth and depth values were compared by one-way ANOVA with Sidak's multiple comparisons tests. Not all clones reach the TCRdb copy of this immuneACCESS table, which keeps in-frame sequences only. Checked studies attribute under half of the gap to unresolved V genes and leave the rest unexplained. V and J calls and clone size are those listed in that table; D and trimming were worked out from the DNA. This sample gives approximately 140,000 clones in total; around nine tenths of them show up just once. Around 2.8% of the sample lies in the top ten.

The sequence is built from TRBV15 and TRBJ2-5; no D segment can be confidently identified. This TCR was recovered from an adult in good health. This specimen was peripheral blood, taken on day 0 of MenACWY control vaccination. The bases are TGTGCCACCAGCCGCCCGGAAGAGACCCAGTACTTC. This translates into CATSRPEETQYF.